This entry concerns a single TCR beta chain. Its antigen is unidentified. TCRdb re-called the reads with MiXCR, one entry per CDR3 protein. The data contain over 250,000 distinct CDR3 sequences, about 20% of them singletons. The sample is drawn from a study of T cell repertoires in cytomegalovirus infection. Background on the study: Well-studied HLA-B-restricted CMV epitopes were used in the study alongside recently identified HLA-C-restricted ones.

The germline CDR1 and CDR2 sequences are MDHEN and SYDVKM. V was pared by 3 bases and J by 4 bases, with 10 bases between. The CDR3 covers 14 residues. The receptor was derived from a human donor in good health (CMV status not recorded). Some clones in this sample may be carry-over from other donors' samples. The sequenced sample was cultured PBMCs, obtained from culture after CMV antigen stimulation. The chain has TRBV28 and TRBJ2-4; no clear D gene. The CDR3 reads CASSFYNTKNIQYF. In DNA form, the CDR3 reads TGTGCCAGCAGTTTTTATAACACAAAAAACATTCAGTACTTC. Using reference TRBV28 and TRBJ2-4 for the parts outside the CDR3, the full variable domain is DVKVTQSSRYLVKRTGEKVFLECVQDMDHENMFWYRQDPGLGLRLIYFSYDVKMKEKGDIPEGYSVSREKKERFSLILESASTNQTSMYLCASSFYNTKNIQYFGAGTRLSVL.